Below are 21 T cell receptor beta chains sequenced from a single sample in a study of blood T cell repertoires in COVID-19. The method was immunoSEQ multiplex PCR; TCRdb's version includes in-frame clones alone and lacks a portion of them. The sample consists of roughly 78,000 clones, approximately 87% of them appearing once. The specimen sequenced was peripheral blood. Receptors were obtained from a woman of 80 years or more with acute or convalescent COVID-19.

The J gene is TRBJ1-1, the V gene TRBV3-1 (or the pseudogene TRBV3-2); possibly TRBD1 for D (6 bases). V was clipped by 1 base and J by 4 bases, with 13 bases between them. The germline V gene has CDR1 LGHDT and CDR2 YNNKEL (reference sequence). The CDR3 has 15 residues. CDR3 bases: TGTGCCAGCAGCCAAGTCACAGGGAGGGGCACTGAAGCTTTCTTT. It codes for CASSQVTGRGTEAFF.

V gene TRBV6-6 combines with J gene TRBJ2-5, with a tentative D call TRBD1 (5 bases). The V and J ends lost 10 bases and 1 base respectively, with 10 bases between them. The CDR3 is 12 residues long. CDR1 is MNHNY and CDR2 is SVGAGI in the germline V gene (reference sequence). This CDR3 is CAIGDSQETQYF. CDR3 DNA: TGTGCCATCGGAGACAGCCAAGAGACCCAGTACTTC.

This chain links TRBV15 with TRBJ1-2; 9 bases align to TRBD1. V was pared by 1 base and J by 0 bases, with 6 bases of the junction left unmatched. Germline CDR1 is LNHNV and CDR2 is YYDKDF (reference sequence). The CDR3 is 17 amino acids. CDR3 residues: CATSRALQGAANYGYTF. The CDR3 nucleotides read TGTGCCACCAGCAGAGCACTACAGGGGGCAGCTAACTATGGCTACACCTTC. The full variable domain, its missing parts supplied by reference TRBV15 and TRBJ1-2, is DAMVIQNPRYQVTQFGKPVTLSCSQTLNHNVMYWYQQKSSQAPKLLFHYYDKDFNNEADTPDNFQSRRPNTSFCFLDIRSPGLGDTAMYLCATSRALQGAANYGYTFGSGTRLTVV.

The chain joins TRBV10-1 to TRBJ1-5; possible D gene TRBD1, 6 bases. There are 20 residues in the CDR3. The V gene lost 7 bases and the J gene lost 4 bases, with 32 bases spanning the gap. Per the germline V gene, CDR1 is WNHNN and CDR2 is SYGVQD (reference sequence). CDR3: CASTPPGQCRQRGINQPQHF. CDR3 coding DNA: TGCGCCAGCACCCCCCCTGGACAGTGCCGCCAGAGGGGTATAAATCAGCCCCAGCATTTT.

This clone is a singleton in its sample. The genes are TRBV7-9 and TRBJ2-5; tentative D call: TRBD1 (6 bases). Germline CDR1 SEHNR, CDR2 FQNEAQ (reference sequence). Trimming removed 7 bases at V and 3 bases at J, with 12 bases between. This CDR3 spans 13 amino acids. The CDR3 is CASMPGAKETQYF. The CDR3 DNA reads TGTGCCAGCATGCCAGGGGCAAAAGAGACCCAGTACTTC.

The chain recombines TRBV4-1 with TRBJ2-7; D unclear. The V end was cut by 1 base, the J end by 5 bases, with 12 bases between. The CDR3 covers 14 residues. The germline gives CDR1 MGHRA, CDR2 YSYEKL. CDR3 amino acids: CASSQGLTSHEQYF. In DNA, the CDR3 is TGCGCCAGCAGCCAAGGGTTGACATCCCACGAGCAGTACTTC.

The V call is TRBV11-2, the J call TRBJ2-3; 9 positions agree with TRBD1. Germline CDR1 and CDR2: SGHAT and FQNNGV. J was trimmed by 2 bases and V by 6 bases; bases with no gene match: 6. The CDR3 covers 15 residues. The CDR3 DNA follows: TGTGCCAGCAGTTCTGGGACAGGGTCCACAGATACGCAGTATTTT. Translating gives CASSSGTGSTDTQYF.

The chain carries TRBV19 and TRBJ1-2; no definite D call. The CDR3 is 14 amino acids. Germline CDR1 reads LNHDA; CDR2 reads SQIVND (reference sequence). Trimming removed 7 bases at V and 4 bases at J, with 16 bases between. CDR3 amino acids: CASTNPGRIYGYTF. The CDR3 nucleotides read TGTGCCAGTACTAACCCCGGGAGAATCTATGGCTACACCTTC.

This clone came up once. The chain uses TRBV11-3 and TRBJ1-1, with D unclear. Germline CDR1 and CDR2: SGHNT and YENEEA. Trimming took 5 bases from V and 0 from J, leaving 10 bases between them. CDR3 size: 14 residues. The CDR3 DNA reads as TGTGCCAGCAGCCCCGACTTTATGAACACTGAAGCTTTCTTT. Residues: CASSPDFMNTEAFF. The full variable domain, rest sourced from reference TRBV11-3 and TRBJ1-1, is EAGVVQSPRYKIIEKKQPVAFWCNPISGHNTLYWYLQNLGQGPELLIRYENEEAVDDSQLPKDRFSAERLKGVDSTLKIQPAELGDSAVYLCASSPDFMNTEAFFGQGTRLTVV.

In its sample, this clone was seen a few times. This chain joins TRBV7-9 and TRBJ2-1; 9 bases agree with TRBD1. CDR1 is SEHNR, CDR2 FQNEAQ, per germline (reference sequence). CDR3 length equals 13 residues. J was trimmed by 7 bases and V by 5 bases; bases with no gene match: 3. CDR3 coding DNA: TGTGCCAGCAGCATCGACAGGGGGAATGAGCAGTTCTTC. It yields the protein CASSIDRGNEQFF.

The chain uses TRBV5-1 and TRBJ2-5; TRBD2 agrees at 14 bases. Germline CDR1 and CDR2: SGHRS and YFSETQ. The length of the CDR3 is 16 residues. V shed 4 bases, J shed 4 bases, and the junction held 6 bases outside the gene matches. CDR3 region: CASSRSTSGGGETQYF. CDR3 coding DNA: TGCGCCAGCAGCCGCTCGACTAGCGGGGGGGGAGAGACCCAGTACTTC.

This rearrangement joins TRBV14 to TRBJ1-2; D remains unclear. Trimming pared 0 bases from V and 0 bases from J, leaving 20 bases between. From germline, CDR1 is SGHDN and CDR2 FVKESK. The CDR3 runs to 19 residues. DNA of the CDR3: TGTGCCAGCAGCCAAGAGCAGGAGGGTCCTCCCTTTTCTAACTATGGCTACACCTTC. Translating it yields CASSQEQEGPPFSNYGYTF.

The chain recombines TRBV5-8 with TRBJ2-7; the D gene is possibly TRBD1 (6 bases). V lost 8 bases and J 6 bases, leaving 15 bases between the germline ends. The germline V gene encodes CDR1 SGHTS and CDR2 YDEGEE. This CDR3 comprises 12 residues. In DNA form, the CDR3 reads TGTGCCAGTGCCCACAGGGTCTCCGAGCAGTACTTC. The encoded protein is CASAHRVSEQYF. The whole variable domain, remainder taken from reference TRBV5-8 and TRBJ2-7, is EAGVTQSPTHLIKTRGQQATLRCSPISGHTSVYWYQQALGLGLQFLLWYDEGEERNRGNFPPRFSGRQFPNYSSELNVNALELEDSALYLCASAHRVSEQYFGPGTRLTVT.

This rearrangement joins TRBV10-3 to TRBJ2-7, with D possibly matching TRBD2 (6 bases). Per the germline V gene, CDR1 is ENHRY and CDR2 is SYGVKD. The CDR3 spans 11 residues. V was trimmed by 10 bases and J by 3 bases, leaving 10 bases between them. CDR3 DNA: TGTGCCACCGCGCGGGACTACGAGCAGTACTTC. This translates into CATARDYEQYF.

This clone appeared a few times. This sequence joins TRBV30 and TRBJ1-1; 10 bases match TRBD1. The trim removed 5 bases at V and 2 bases at J, leaving 2 bases unmatched. The CDR3 has 13 residues. Per germline, CDR1 GTSNPN and CDR2 SVGIG (reference sequence). CDR3 sequence reads: CAWDRGLNTEAFF. CDR3 nucleotides: TGTGCCTGGGACAGGGGGCTTAACACTGAAGCTTTCTTT.

The V gene is TRBV3-1 (or the pseudogene TRBV3-2), the J gene TRBJ2-5; perhaps TRBD2 as D (6 bases). Germline lookup yields CDR1 LGHDT and CDR2 YNNKEL (reference sequence). CDR3 length: 12 residues. V lost 2 bases and J 7 bases, leaving 8 bases between the germline ends. The CDR3 DNA reads TGTGCCAGCAGCCAACTGGGGGGGACCCAGTACTTC. Translated: CASSQLGGTQYF.

The CDR3 reads CASSGRQGRGFF. The CDR3 nucleotides are TGTGCCAGCAGTGGAAGACAGGGGAGGGGGTTCTTC. The chain combines TRBV25-1 with TRBJ2-1; D is perhaps TRBD1 (8 bases). The germline V and J ends were trimmed by 4 bases and 15 bases, with 16 bases remaining between them. There are 12 residues in the CDR3. Germline V CDR1 and CDR2: MGHDK, SYGVNS.

The rearrangement joins TRBV19 to TRBJ2-7, with D possibly matching TRBD2 (5 bases). The length of the CDR3 is 14 residues. Germline assignment: CDR1 LNHDA and CDR2 SQIVND (reference sequence). The germline V and J ends were trimmed by 5 bases and 1 base, with 12 bases remaining between them. CDR3 nucleotides: TGTGCCAGTAGTTCCGCCGGGAATTCCTACGAGCAGTACTTC. Amino acids: CASSSAGNSYEQYF.

About this clone: This specimen includes other DNA sequences encoding the same CDR3. The chain employs TRBV30 and TRBJ1-5, with 7 positions matching TRBD1. V was clipped by 5 bases and J by 2 bases; unmatched bases: 12. The germline CDR1 and CDR2 sequences are GTSNPN and SVGIG (reference sequence). The CDR3 sequence is 16 residues long. The CDR3 loop is CAWRGTGAGGNQPQHF. CDR3 nucleotides: TGTGCCTGGCGGGGCACAGGGGCCGGGGGCAATCAGCCCCAGCATTTT.

The chain combines TRBV14 with TRBJ2-1; 9 bases fit TRBD2. V lost 2 bases to trimming and J lost 9 bases; unmatched junction nucleotides: 5. CDR3 length: 14 amino acids. Per the germline V gene, CDR1 is SGHDN and CDR2 is FVKESK. DNA for the CDR3: TGTGCCAGCAGCCAACTAGCGGGGCCCAGTGAGCAGTTCTTC. Its translation is CASSQLAGPSEQFF. Using reference TRBV14 and TRBJ2-1 for the parts outside the CDR3, the full variable domain is EAGVTQFPSHSVIEKGQTVTLRCDPISGHDNLYWYRRVMGKEIKFLLHFVKESKQDESGMPNNRFLAERTGGTYSTLKVQPAELEDSGVYFCASSQLAGPSEQFFGPGTRLTVL.

V gene TRBV19 combines with J gene TRBJ2-3; TRBD1 matches 7 bases. The CDR3 is 15 amino acids. Germline-derived CDR1 and CDR2 are LNHDA and SQIVND (reference sequence). After removal of 3 bases from V and 5 bases from J, the junction contained 8 bases not matched to a gene. Written as DNA, the CDR3 is TGTGCCAGTAGTATTGGACAGGCCGTTGGAGATACGCAGTATTTT. Translation gives CASSIGQAVGDTQYF.